This TCR beta chain was retrieved from a study of CD8+CD57+ T cells in acquired aplastic anemia. The wider study: The mean DNA yield obtained from sorted CD4+ and CD8+ cells came to around 3 ug.

Previously, flow cytometry had revealed CD8+CD57+ cell expansion in the patients chosen for sequencing. Sampling of blood occurred while the patients had still received no therapy. Overall study findings and caveats: Between patients and controls, CD8+ Simpson's diversity did not vary significantly. In common between the patients and the controls were more than 25 CD8+ CDR3 sequences.

In the case of this clonotype: Antigen specificity is unknown.

The J segment lost 6 bases and the V segment lost 6 bases, leaving 5 bases of the junction unmatched. The germline gives CDR1 KGHDR, CDR2 SFDVKD. The CDR3 is 14 amino acids. The use of genomic DNA as template underpinned the TCR beta VDJ and CDR3 profiling. TCRdb independently ran MiXCR on the reads; one entry per CDR3 protein. The sample carries 200,000 to 250,000 distinct CDR3 sequences, 65% recorded once. The sample was sorted CD4+, CD8+, or CD8+CD57+ T cells (not recorded which) from PBMCs. V gene TRBV24-1 combines with J gene TRBJ2-1, with 9 bases matching TRBD2. The receptor comes from a human donor with aplastic anemia. For the CDR3, the DNA is TGTGCCACCAGTTTAGCGGGAGTGGGCAATGAGCAGTTCTTC. Its protein product is CATSLAGVGNEQFF.